Shown below are 14 T cell receptor beta chains from a single sample sequenced in a study of T cell responses to AZD1222 COVID-19 vaccine. The table came from immunoSEQ multiplex PCR; TCRdb's copy has only in-frame clones and leaves some out. The sample yields around 180,000 clones, 87% seen once. Sample: peripheral blood, taken on day 0 of MenACWY control vaccination. These receptors were obtained from an adult in good health.

The rearrangement joins TRBV5-6 to TRBJ1-5; D remains unclear. CDR3 size: 14 residues. Trimming took 2 bases from V and 4 from J, leaving 10 bases between them. Germline V lookup: CDR1 SGHDT, CDR2 YYEEEE. The CDR3 DNA reads TGTGCCAGCAGCTTTTTTGTCGAAAATCAGCCCCAGCATTTT. This sequence encodes CASSFFVENQPQHF.

Worth noting for this clone: This specimen includes other DNA sequences encoding the same CDR3. The chain carries TRBV27 and TRBJ2-3; D gene uncertain. The CDR3 is 12 amino acids. V lost 5 bases and J 3 bases, leaving 6 bases between the germline ends. Per germline, CDR1 MNHEY and CDR2 SMNVEV (reference sequence). The CDR3 DNA reads TGTGCCAGCAGTCCATCAACAGATACGCAGTATTTT. This sequence encodes CASSPSTDTQYF.

J is TRBJ2-1 and V is TRBV21-1. TRBV21-1 is noted as a pseudogene. The CDR3 runs to 17 residues. DNA for the CDR3: TGTGCCAGCAGCAAACGGAAACTGCGAAGCCTCTACAATGAGCAGTTCTTC. Encoded protein: CASSKRKLRSLYNEQFF.

The genes are TRBV6-5 and TRBJ1-2; 7 bases match TRBD1. The CDR3 loop spans 15 amino acids. Germline V gene sequence: CDR1 MNHEY, CDR2 SVGAGI. V was pared by 4 bases and J by 1 base, with 6 bases of the junction left unmatched. The CDR3 nucleotides read TGTGCCAGCAGTTCTCGGGACAGCTTTAACTATGGCTACACCTTC. Translated, it gives CASSSRDSFNYGYTF.

The chain recombines TRBV19 with TRBJ1-5; 7 nucleotides align to TRBD1. Looked up from germline, CDR1 is LNHDA and CDR2 is SQIVND (reference sequence). CDR3 size: 18 residues. The J segment lost 6 bases and the V segment lost 6 bases, leaving 20 bases of the junction unmatched. The CDR3 nucleotides are TGTGCCAGTAGGATCTCAGGGCAGGGGGGCGTCTTGGTTCAGCCCCAGCATTTT. This codes for CASRISGQGGVLVQPQHF.

In DNA form, the CDR3 reads TGTGCCAGCAGCTTAGGGCGGGGGAACTACGAGCAGTACTTC. Translating it yields CASSLGRGNYEQYF. The chain joins TRBV11-2 to TRBJ2-7; TRBD2 aligns across 7 bases. Germline trimming cut 1 base from V and 3 bases from J; bases unmatched to any gene: 3. Germline V gene lookup returns CDR1 SGHAT and CDR2 FQNNGV. The CDR3 contains 14 residues.

J is TRBJ2-6 and V is TRBV13, with D perhaps matching TRBD2 (6 bases). V lost 0 bases to trimming and J lost 2 bases, with 11 bases between them. Germline V gene sequence: CDR1 PRHDT, CDR2 FYEKMQ (reference sequence). The CDR3 contains 17 residues. CDR3 in amino acids: CASSLGQGGAGANVLTF. As DNA, the CDR3 is TGTGCCAGCAGCTTAGGGCAGGGAGGCGCTGGGGCCAACGTCCTGACTTTC.

The chain joins TRBV30 to TRBJ2-7; TRBD1 might be the D (6 bases). Germline loops: CDR1 GTSNPN, CDR2 SVGIG (reference sequence). This CDR3 region has 18 residues. With 3 bases removed from V and 3 bases from J, the gap between germline ends came to 27 bases. The CDR3 loop reads CAWSPPGASPLLDYEQYF. The DNA of the CDR3 is TGTGCCTGGAGCCCCCCAGGGGCGAGTCCCCTCCTCGACTACGAGCAGTACTTC. Full variable domain (outside the CDR3, taken from reference TRBV30 and TRBJ2-7): SQTIHQWPATLVQPVGSPLSLECTVEGTSNPNLYWYRQAAGRGLQLLFYSVGIGQISSEVPQNLSASRPQDRQFILSSKKLLLSDSGFYLCAWSPPGASPLLDYEQYFGPGTRLTVT.

This clone was observed a few times. The rearrangement links TRBV5-1 to TRBJ1-1; the D gene is possibly TRBD1 (5 bases). This CDR3 has 15 residues. Germline CDR1 reads SGHRS; CDR2 reads YFSETQ. The V end lost 4 bases, the J end lost 3 bases, and 16 bases lay between the germline ends. Here the CDR3 DNA reads TGCGCCAGCAGCCTCATTCTCGACAGTTACACTGAAGCTTTCTTT. This encodes CASSLILDSYTEAFF.

This chain joins TRBV6-5 and TRBJ1-1; no firm D call. The V end lost 5 bases, the J end lost 1 base, and 8 bases lay between the germline ends. The CDR3 contains 13 residues. Looked up from germline, CDR1 is MNHEY and CDR2 is SVGAGI. The CDR3 sequence is CASSNQANTEAFF. The CDR3 nucleotides read TGTGCCAGCAGTAACCAGGCGAACACTGAAGCTTTCTTT.

The genes are TRBV29-1 and TRBJ2-2, with unresolved D. The CDR3 runs to 14 residues. Germline CDR1 is SQVTM and CDR2 is ANQGSEA. V was cut by 6 bases and J by 3 bases, with 14 bases left in between. CDR3 loop: CSVAPHGDTGELFF. The CDR3 bases are TGCAGCGTGGCCCCGCACGGCGACACCGGGGAGCTGTTTTTT.

V usage is TRBV24-1 and J usage is TRBJ2-2; no definite D call. This CDR3 spans 14 amino acids. Trimming shortened V by 3 bases and J by 5 bases, and 9 bases separated the two germline ends. Germline CDR1 reads KGHDR; CDR2 reads SFDVKD. CDR3 sequence (DNA): TGTGCCACCAGTGATCTCTTAGGGACCGGGGAGCTGTTTTTT. Amino acid sequence: CATSDLLGTGELFF.

This sequence joins TRBV12-3 or TRBV12-4 and TRBJ1-2; D is undetermined. CDR3 length: 12 residues. V lost 6 bases to trimming and J lost 1 base, with 6 bases between them. CDR3 in DNA: TGTGCCAGCAGCCAAGTTAACTATGGCTACACCTTC. It yields the protein CASSQVNYGYTF.

The chain uses TRBV13 and TRBJ2-7; 9 bases are shared with TRBD1. The J segment lost 4 bases and the V segment lost 5 bases, leaving 15 bases of the junction unmatched. CDR1 and CDR2 from the germline V gene are PRHDT and FYEKMQ (reference sequence). The CDR3 spans 17 residues. In DNA, the CDR3 is TGTGCCAGCAGCCGGCGTAGTCAGGGGACAGGGTCATACGAGCAGTACTTC. Translated, it gives CASSRRSQGTGSYEQYF.